This T cell receptor (beta chain) was captured by sequencing in a study of regulatory T cells in long-lasting Graves disease. This sample's time point: newly diagnosed GD, antithyroid drugs for less than 3 months. RNA from PBMCs was the source of the TCR library. HTBI primers from iRepertoire and Arm-PCR of CDR3 regions yielded the TCR beta libraries. TCRdb re-called the multiplex PCR reads with MiXCR, one entry per CDR3 protein. Among around 450,000 distinct CDR3 sequences listed, roughly 16% were seen once. These sequences were also reported in another study, on T cells in Graves' hyperthyroidism and ophthalmopathy.

The TCR comes from a man between 40 and 49 years old with Graves disease. The sample consisted of peripheral blood mononuclear cells (PBMCs), taken at new diagnosis, from a patient treated with antithyroid drugs.

CDR3 amino acids: CAISIRGSGTGELFF. CDR3 bases: TGTGCCATCAGCATCAGGGGCTCGGGCACCGGGGAGCTGTTTTTT. The chain joins TRBV10-3 to TRBJ2-2; D possibly corresponds to TRBD1 (6 bases). V was shortened by 6 bases and J by 4 bases, with 15 bases between the two germline ends. Germline V lookup: CDR1 ENHRY, CDR2 SYGVKD. The CDR3 sequence is 15 residues long.